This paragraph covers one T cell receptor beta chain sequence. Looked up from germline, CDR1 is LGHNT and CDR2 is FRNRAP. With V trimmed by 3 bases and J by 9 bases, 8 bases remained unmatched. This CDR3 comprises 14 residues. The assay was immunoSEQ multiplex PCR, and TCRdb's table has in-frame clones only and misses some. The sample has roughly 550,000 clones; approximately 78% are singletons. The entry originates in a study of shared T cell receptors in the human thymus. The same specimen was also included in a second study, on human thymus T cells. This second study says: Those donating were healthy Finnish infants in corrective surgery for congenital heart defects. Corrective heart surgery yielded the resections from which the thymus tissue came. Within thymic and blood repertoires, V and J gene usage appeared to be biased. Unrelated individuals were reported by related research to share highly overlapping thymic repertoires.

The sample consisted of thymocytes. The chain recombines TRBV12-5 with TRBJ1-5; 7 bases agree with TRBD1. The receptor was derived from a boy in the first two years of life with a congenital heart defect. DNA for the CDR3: TGTGCTAGTGGTTTACACAGGGGAAGAAGGCCCCAGCATTTT. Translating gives CASGLHRGRRPQHF.